This T cell receptor beta chain was sequenced in a study of early T cells in non-severe SARS-CoV-2 infection. V was clipped by 5 bases and J by 4 bases, with 13 bases between them. The CDR3 runs 15 residues. Germline lookup yields CDR1 SGHKS and CDR2 YYEKEE (reference sequence). TCRdb ran MiXCR on the 5' RACE reads and lists one entry per CDR3 protein. Of 37,000 or so distinct CDR3 sequences in the sample, over 5% were seen once. The chain combines TRBV5-5 with TRBJ2-6; the D is unclear. The clonotype originates from an adult who was a healthcare worker with PCR-confirmed SARS-CoV-2 infection or an uninfected control (not recorded which). The specimen sequenced was whole blood. CDR3 DNA sequence: TGTGCCAGCAGGGCCGTCTCTTCGGGGGCCAACGTCCTGACTTTC. As protein: CASRAVSSGANVLTF.